This entry lists 15 T cell receptor beta chains sequenced from one sample in a study of T cell repertoires in cytomegalovirus infection. Antigens for these TCRs are unknown. TCRdb called the reads again in MiXCR, with one record for every CDR3 protein. Of 900,000 to 950,000 distinct CDR3 sequences in the sample, 25% to 40% were seen once. Sequenced material: cultured CD8+ T cells from PBMCs, taken from culture after CMV antigen stimulation. These receptor sequences come from a human donor in good health (CMV status not recorded). Some clones in this sample may be carry-over from other donors' samples.

In this sample, this clonotype turned up a few times. This chain uses TRBV6-2 or TRBV6-3 with TRBJ2-7, with 12 bases aligning to TRBD2. Germline CDR1 reads MNHEY; CDR2 reads SVGEGT. The CDR3 consists of 16 residues. J was trimmed by 5 bases and V by 5 bases; bases with no gene match: 10. Here the CDR3 DNA reads TGTGCCAGCAGTCTGAACCCTAGCGGGGGGGGAAACGAGCAGTACGTC. Its protein product is CASSLNPSGGGNEQYV.

This clonotype appeared a few times. The DNA of the CDR3 is TGTGCCAGCAGGCTGGGACTAGCGGGCCACAATGAGCAGTTCTTC. This codes for CASRLGLAGHNEQFF. The chain joins TRBV6-1 to TRBJ2-1, with 12 bases aligning to TRBD2. The V segment lost 6 bases and the J segment 5 bases; nucleotides outside the gene matches: 5. CDR1 MNHNS and CDR2 SASEGT come from the germline V gene. CDR3 length: 15 residues.

The sample holds a few counts of this clonotype. The V gene is TRBV19, the J gene TRBJ2-7; the D is unclear. The germline gives CDR1 LNHDA, CDR2 SQIVND (reference sequence). The CDR3 runs 14 residues. Trimming pared 5 bases from V and 3 bases from J, leaving 14 bases between. Here the CDR3 reads CASSPFYGHYEQYV. The CDR3 DNA reads as TGTGCCAGTAGTCCCTTCTACGGGCACTACGAGCAGTACGTC.

CDR3 sequence: CSARDRGQPYEQYF. The CDR3 region has the DNA TGCAGTGCTAGAGATCGCGGACAGCCCTACGAGCAGTACTTC. The gene calls are TRBV20-1 and TRBJ2-7; perhaps TRBD1 as D (6 bases). CDR3 length equals 14 residues. With 0 bases removed from V and 2 bases from J, the gap between germline ends came to 11 bases. CDR1 is DFQATT and CDR2 is SNEGSKA in the germline V gene (reference sequence).

This clonotype has at least ten counts. The chain uses TRBV7-8 and TRBJ2-1; D uncertain. Germline-derived CDR1 and CDR2 are SGHVS and FQNEAQ. V lost 3 bases, J lost 0 bases, and 6 bases lay in between. The CDR3 has 14 residues. The chain's CDR3 is CASSLRISYNEQFF. CDR3 in DNA: TGTGCCAGCAGCTTGAGGATCTCCTACAATGAGCAGTTCTTC.

The chain recombines TRBV27 with TRBJ2-2; D not resolved. V was clipped by 3 bases and J by 0 bases, with 14 bases between them. This CDR3 contains 17 residues. Germline loops: CDR1 MNHEY, CDR2 SMNVEV (reference sequence). CDR3 in DNA: TGTGCCAGCAGTTTCGACCGGACGTACGCGAACACCGGGGAGCTGTTTTTT. Amino acid sequence: CASSFDRTYANTGELFF.

This chain joins TRBV6-5 and TRBJ1-1; 8 bases map to TRBD1. The germline V gene encodes CDR1 MNHEY and CDR2 SVGAGI. After removal of 6 bases from V and 10 bases from J, the junction contained 10 bases not matched to a gene. The CDR3 sequence is 13 residues long. The DNA for the CDR3 is TGTGCCAGCAGCCTCGACAGGGGTATAAGAGCTTTCTTT. It encodes CASSLDRGIRAFF.

This clonotype has a count of ten or more. This rearrangement joins TRBV5-4 to TRBJ1-6; 9 nucleotides match TRBD1. Trimming took 0 bases from V and 7 from J; bases not matched to a gene: 5. CDR3 length: 16 residues. CDR1 and CDR2 from the germline V gene are SGHNT and YYREEE (reference sequence). CDR3 DNA sequence: TGTGCCAGCAGCTTGGCCGGACAGGGGCCCAATTCACCCCTCCACTTT. The encoded protein is CASSLAGQGPNSPLHF.

The V and J genes are TRBV7-9 and TRBJ1-1, with unresolved D. Trimming removed 5 bases at V and 6 bases at J, with 13 bases between. The CDR3 totals 13 residues. Per the germline V gene, CDR1 is SEHNR and CDR2 is FQNEAQ (reference sequence). The CDR3 DNA reads TGTGCCAGCAGCCCCTCCGGAGCGGCTGAAGCTTTCTTT. This gives the protein CASSPSGAAEAFF. The complete variable domain, with remaining parts taken from reference TRBV7-9 and TRBJ1-1, reads DTGVSQNPRHKITKRGQNVTFRCDPISEHNRLYWYRQTLGQGPEFLTYFQNEAQLEKSRLLSDRFSAERPKGSFSTLEIQRTEQGDSAMYLCASSPSGAAEAFFGQGTRLTVV.

In regard to this clonotype: One junction end does not reproduce the germline sequence, and a read error may be involved. The chain joins TRBV28 to TRBJ2-1; D is ambiguous. The CDR3 consists of 12 residues. Germline V gives CDR1 MDHEN, CDR2 SYDVKM. CDR3 in amino acids: CVSSSQDNEQFF. In DNA, the CDR3 is TGTGTCAGCAGTTCCCAGGACAATGAGCAGTTCTTC. The full variable domain, with the rest looked up from reference TRBV28 and TRBJ2-1, is DVKVTQSSRYLVKRTGEKVFLECVQDMDHENMFWYRQDPGLGLRLIYFSYDVKMKEKGDIPEGYSVSREKKERFSLILESASTNQTSMYLCVSSSQDNEQFFGPGTRLTVL.

This clonotype has just a few counts. The V call is TRBV27, the J call TRBJ2-2; no clear D. V was pared by 7 bases and J by 3 bases, with 15 bases between. This CDR3 has 15 amino acids. The germline V gene encodes CDR1 MNHEY and CDR2 SMNVEV (reference sequence). The CDR3 DNA is TGTGCCAGCAATGGACGTCGAAGGGACACCGGGGAGCTGTTTTTT. It encodes CASNGRRRDTGELFF.

The chain couples TRBV20-1 to TRBJ2-1, with 9 positions matching TRBD1. V lost 5 bases and J lost 2; bases outside the gene matches: 10. Germline loops: CDR1 DFQATT, CDR2 SNEGSKA (reference sequence). There are 16 residues in the CDR3. DNA for the CDR3: TGCAGTGCTCATAAACCGGGACAGGGAGCCTACAATGAGCAGTTCTTC. Residues: CSAHKPGQGAYNEQFF.

This clonotype was observed a few times. V is TRBV6-2 or TRBV6-3 and J is TRBJ2-7, with TRBD1 matching 8 bases. This CDR3 contains 14 residues. Germline assignment: CDR1 MNHEY and CDR2 SVGEGT. V dropped 2 bases and J dropped 3; count of bases not matched to a gene: 3. The CDR3, as DNA: TGTGCCAGCAGTTACCGGGACAGGTTCTACGAGCAGTACTTC. Protein product: CASSYRDRFYEQYF.

The chain recombines TRBV20-1 with TRBJ2-2; no clear D gene. The CDR3 loop spans 14 amino acids. V lost 4 bases to trimming and J lost 2 bases, with 11 bases between them. Germline V gene sequence: CDR1 DFQATT, CDR2 SNEGSKA (reference sequence). Here the CDR3 reads CSATVERNTGELFF. Written as DNA, the CDR3 is TGCAGTGCTACAGTAGAGAGAAACACCGGGGAGCTGTTTTTT.

V gene TRBV20-1 combines with J gene TRBJ1-2; 7 nucleotides align to TRBD1. The germline gives CDR1 DFQATT, CDR2 SNEGSKA (reference sequence). This CDR3 has 15 residues. Losses at the gene ends were 1 base for V and 2 bases for J; bases not matched to a gene: 7. CDR3 sequence reads: CSARVPRDSNYGYTF. CDR3 DNA sequence: TGCAGTGCTAGAGTCCCAAGGGACAGCAACTATGGCTACACCTTC.